This TCR beta chain was captured by sequencing in a study of blood T cell repertoires in COVID-19. The CDR3 is 14 amino acids. Trimming removed 1 base from V and 2 bases from J, with 8 bases in between. Germline V lookup: CDR1 WNHNN, CDR2 SYGVQD (reference sequence). Original methodology: By means of reference gene primer amplification, nucleated cell counts were estimated. The table came from immunoSEQ multiplex PCR; TCRdb's copy has only in-frame clones and leaves some out. D and trimming were read from the DNA, whereas the V and J calls and clone size are those reported in that table. The data show about 120,000 clones, roughly 82% seen once.

Sequences were obtained from peripheral blood. This chain uses TRBV10-1 with TRBJ2-5, with no clear D. The sequence was collected from a human donor in a cohort sampled during active COVID-19. CDR3 protein: CASSEYDGQETQYF. The CDR3 DNA is TGCGCCAGCAGTGAGTACGACGGGCAAGAGACCCAGTACTTC.